This T cell receptor beta chain was obtained from a study of cytomegalovirus exposure and HLA in healthy donors. Overall study context: The 120 or so validation repertoires were produced on the same platform as the 650 or so repertoires of the first cohort. This was reported in a later analysis.

Note on this clone: The antigen is unknown.

Trimming cost V 1 base and J 0 bases, with 11 bases left between them. CDR1 is SGHDN, CDR2 FVKESK, per germline. The CDR3 loop spans 16 amino acids. Findings of the study overall: Subsequent analysis of the approximately 130 validation repertoires found a tendency for first-cohort TCR clusters to co-occur. Reports credit the classifier with highly specific, highly sensitive diagnosis of cytomegalovirus status. Researchers counted 164 TCR beta chains as cytomegalovirus-associated.

Produced via immunoSEQ multiplex PCR; TCRdb's table is partial and in-frame only. Among about 150,000 clones, around 93% were seen once, and the ten largest hold less than 2%. This sequence was found in a man younger than 35 in good health and CMV-seropositive. This chain connects TRBV14 to TRBJ2-3; a weak D match, TRBD2 (5 bases). The source material was PBMCs. The CDR3 region has the DNA TGTGCCAGCAGCCAAGCTCTAGCACCGAGCACAGATACGCAGTATTTT. It specifies CASSQALAPSTDTQYF.